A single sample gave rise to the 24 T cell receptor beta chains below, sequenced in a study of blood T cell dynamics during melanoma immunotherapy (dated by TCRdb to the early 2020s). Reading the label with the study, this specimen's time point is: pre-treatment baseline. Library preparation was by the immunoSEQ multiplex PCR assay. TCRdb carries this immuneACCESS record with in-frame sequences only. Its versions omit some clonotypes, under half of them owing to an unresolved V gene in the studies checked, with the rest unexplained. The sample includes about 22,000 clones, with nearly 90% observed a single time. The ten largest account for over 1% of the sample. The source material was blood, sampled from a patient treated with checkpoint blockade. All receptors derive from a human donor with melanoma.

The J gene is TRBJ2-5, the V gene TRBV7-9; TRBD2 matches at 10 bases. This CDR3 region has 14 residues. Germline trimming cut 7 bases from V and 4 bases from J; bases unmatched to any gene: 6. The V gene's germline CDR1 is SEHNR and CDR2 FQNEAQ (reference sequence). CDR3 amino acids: CASKDSGGRETQYF. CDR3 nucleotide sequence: TGTGCCAGCAAGGATAGCGGGGGGCGAGAGACCCAGTACTTC.

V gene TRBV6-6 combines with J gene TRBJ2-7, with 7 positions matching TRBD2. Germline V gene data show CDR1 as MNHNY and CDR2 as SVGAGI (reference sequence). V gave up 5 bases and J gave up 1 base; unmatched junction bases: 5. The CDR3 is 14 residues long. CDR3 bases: TGTGCCAGCAGTCACAGCGGGGAATCCTACGAGCAGTACTTC. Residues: CASSHSGESYEQYF.

CDR3 bases: TGTGCCTGGGGGAGCAGGGGCAATCAGCCCCAGCATTTT. Residues: CAWGSRGNQPQHF. The chain employs TRBV30 and TRBJ1-5, with D possibly being TRBD1 (5 bases). The CDR3 sequence is 13 residues long. Trimming shortened V by 5 bases and J by 2 bases, and 10 bases separated the two germline ends. From germline, CDR1 is GTSNPN and CDR2 SVGIG (reference sequence).

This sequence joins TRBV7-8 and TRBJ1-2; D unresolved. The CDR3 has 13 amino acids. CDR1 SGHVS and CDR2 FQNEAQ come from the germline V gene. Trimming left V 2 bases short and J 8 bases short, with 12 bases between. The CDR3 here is CASSLFGGGGYTF. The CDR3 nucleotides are TGTGCCAGCAGCTTATTTGGTGGCGGGGGCTACACCTTC.

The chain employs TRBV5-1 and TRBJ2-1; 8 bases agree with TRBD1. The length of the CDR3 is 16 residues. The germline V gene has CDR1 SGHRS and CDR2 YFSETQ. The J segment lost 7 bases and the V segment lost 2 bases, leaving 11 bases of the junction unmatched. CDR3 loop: CASSFAQGGPSNEQFF. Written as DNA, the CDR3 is TGCGCCAGCAGCTTTGCACAGGGGGGCCCTTCGAATGAGCAGTTCTTC.

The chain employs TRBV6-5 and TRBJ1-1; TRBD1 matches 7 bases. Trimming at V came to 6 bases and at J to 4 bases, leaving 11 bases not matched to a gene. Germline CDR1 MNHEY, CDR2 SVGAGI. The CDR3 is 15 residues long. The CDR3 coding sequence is TGTGCCAGCAGCAACAGGGGACGCAGGGGCACTGAAGCTTTCTTT. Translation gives CASSNRGRRGTEAFF.

CDR3 sequence: CASSGTGGGQPQHF. The CDR3 DNA sequence: TGTGCCAGCAGCGGGACGGGGGGTGGTCAGCCCCAGCATTTT. The V and J genes are TRBV25-1 and TRBJ1-5; D may be TRBD1 (5 bases). Germline V CDR1 and CDR2: MGHDK, SYGVNS. The germline V and J ends were trimmed by 6 bases and 6 bases, with 15 bases remaining between them. The CDR3 totals 14 residues.

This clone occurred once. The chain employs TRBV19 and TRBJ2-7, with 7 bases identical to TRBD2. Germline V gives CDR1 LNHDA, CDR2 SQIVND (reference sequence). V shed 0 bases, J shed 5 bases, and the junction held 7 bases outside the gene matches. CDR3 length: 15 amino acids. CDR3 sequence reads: CASSIDRREGHEQYF. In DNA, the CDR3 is TGTGCCAGTAGTATAGATCGAAGGGAGGGCCACGAGCAGTACTTC.

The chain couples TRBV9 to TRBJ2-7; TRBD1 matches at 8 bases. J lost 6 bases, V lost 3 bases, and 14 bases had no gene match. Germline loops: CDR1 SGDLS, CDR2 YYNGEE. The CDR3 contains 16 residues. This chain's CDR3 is CASSAGLGTGGFEQYF. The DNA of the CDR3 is TGTGCCAGCAGCGCTGGGCTTGGGACAGGCGGGTTCGAGCAGTACTTC. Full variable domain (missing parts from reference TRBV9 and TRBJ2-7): DSGVTQTPKHLITATGQRVTLRCSPRSGDLSVYWYQQSLDQGLQFLIQYYNGEERAKGNILERFSAQQFPDLHSELNLSSLELGDSALYFCASSAGLGTGGFEQYFGPGTRLTVT.

As DNA, the CDR3 is TGTGCCAGCAGCTTAAGTCAAACAGGGTTGGACCTTTTGTCGTGGCCCCTCCACTTT. Residues: CASSLSQTGLDLLSWPLHF. J is TRBJ1-6 and V is TRBV7-8; tentative D call: TRBD1 (6 bases). Germline V CDR1 and CDR2: SGHVS, FQNEAQ. The CDR3 length is 19 residues. The V end was cut by 2 bases, the J end by 13 bases, with 30 bases between.

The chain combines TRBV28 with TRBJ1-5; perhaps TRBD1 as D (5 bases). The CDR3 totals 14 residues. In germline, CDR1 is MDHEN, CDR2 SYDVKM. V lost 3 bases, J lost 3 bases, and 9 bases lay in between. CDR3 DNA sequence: TGTGCCAGCAGTTTCGCCGGGACCAATCAGCCCCAGCATTTT. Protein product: CASSFAGTNQPQHF. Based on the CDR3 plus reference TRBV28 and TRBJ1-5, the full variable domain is DVKVTQSSRYLVKRTGEKVFLECVQDMDHENMFWYRQDPGLGLRLIYFSYDVKMKEKGDIPEGYSVSREKKERFSLILESASTNQTSMYLCASSFAGTNQPQHFGDGTRLSIL.

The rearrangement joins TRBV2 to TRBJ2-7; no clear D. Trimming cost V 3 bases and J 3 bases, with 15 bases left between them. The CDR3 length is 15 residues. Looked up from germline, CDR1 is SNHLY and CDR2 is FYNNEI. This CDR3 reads CASSDPGLKLYEQYF. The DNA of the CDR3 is TGTGCCAGCAGTGATCCGGGCCTCAAGCTCTACGAGCAGTACTTC.

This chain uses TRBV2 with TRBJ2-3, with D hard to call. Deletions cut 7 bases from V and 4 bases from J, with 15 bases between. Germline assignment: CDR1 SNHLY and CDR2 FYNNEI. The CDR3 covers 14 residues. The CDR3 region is CASIPRGKPDTQYF. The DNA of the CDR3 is TGTGCCAGCATCCCCCGTGGTAAGCCAGATACGCAGTATTTT.

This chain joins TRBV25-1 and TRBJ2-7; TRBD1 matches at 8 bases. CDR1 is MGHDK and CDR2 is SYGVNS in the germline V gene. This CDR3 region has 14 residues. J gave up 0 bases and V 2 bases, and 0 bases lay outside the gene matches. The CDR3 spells CASSEGQGSYEQYF. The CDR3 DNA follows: TGTGCCAGCAGTGAAGGACAGGGCTCCTACGAGCAGTACTTC.

CDR3: CASQREGLDTQYF. CDR3 bases: TGCGCCAGCCAGCGGGAGGGCCTCGATACGCAGTATTTT. The rearrangement links TRBV5-1 to TRBJ2-3; 10 positions agree with TRBD2. Losses at the gene ends were 7 bases for V and 6 bases for J; bases not matched to a gene: 5. Germline loops: CDR1 SGHRS, CDR2 YFSETQ. The CDR3 totals 13 residues.

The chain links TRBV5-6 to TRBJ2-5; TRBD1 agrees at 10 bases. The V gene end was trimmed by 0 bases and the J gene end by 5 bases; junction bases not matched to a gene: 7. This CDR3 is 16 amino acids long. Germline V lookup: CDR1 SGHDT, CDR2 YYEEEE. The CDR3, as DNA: TGTGCCAGCAGCTTGGAAAGACAGGGGGCGGGTGAGACCCAGTACTTC. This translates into CASSLERQGAGETQYF.

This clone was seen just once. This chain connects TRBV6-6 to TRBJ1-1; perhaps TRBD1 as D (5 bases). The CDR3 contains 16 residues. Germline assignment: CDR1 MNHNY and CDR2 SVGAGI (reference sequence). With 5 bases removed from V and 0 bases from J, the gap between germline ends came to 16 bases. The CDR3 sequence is CASSTGQGGVNTEAFF. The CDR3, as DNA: TGTGCCAGCAGTACCGGTCAGGGCGGGGTGAACACTGAAGCTTTCTTT.

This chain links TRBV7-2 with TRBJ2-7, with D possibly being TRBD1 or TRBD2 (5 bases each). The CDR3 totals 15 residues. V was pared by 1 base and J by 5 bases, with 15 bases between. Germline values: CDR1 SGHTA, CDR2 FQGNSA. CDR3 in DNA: TGTGCCAGCAGCTTAGGGGGGTTTCGGCTCGACGAGCAGTACTTC. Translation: CASSLGGFRLDEQYF.

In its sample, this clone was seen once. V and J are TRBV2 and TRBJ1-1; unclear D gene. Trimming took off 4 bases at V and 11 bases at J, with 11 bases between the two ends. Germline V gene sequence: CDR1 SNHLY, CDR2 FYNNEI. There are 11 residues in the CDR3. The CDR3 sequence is CASSVLEAAFF. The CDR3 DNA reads TGTGCCAGCAGTGTCCTCGAGGCGGCTTTCTTT.

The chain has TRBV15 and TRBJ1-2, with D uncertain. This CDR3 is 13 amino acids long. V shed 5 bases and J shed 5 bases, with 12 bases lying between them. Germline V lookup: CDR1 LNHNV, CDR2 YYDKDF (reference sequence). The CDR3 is CATSQSGFYGYTF. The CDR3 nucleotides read TGTGCCACCAGCCAGTCAGGCTTTTATGGCTACACCTTC.

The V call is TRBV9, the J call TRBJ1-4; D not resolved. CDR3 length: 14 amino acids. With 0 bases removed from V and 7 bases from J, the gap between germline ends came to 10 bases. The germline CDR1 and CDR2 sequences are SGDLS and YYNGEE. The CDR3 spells CASSVGGGGEKLFF. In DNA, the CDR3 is TGTGCCAGCAGCGTAGGGGGTGGCGGTGAAAAACTGTTTTTT.

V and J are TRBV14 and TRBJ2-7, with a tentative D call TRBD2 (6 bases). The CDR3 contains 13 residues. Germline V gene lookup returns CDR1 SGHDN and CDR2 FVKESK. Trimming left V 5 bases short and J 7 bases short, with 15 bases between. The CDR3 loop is CASSSWRAGEQYF. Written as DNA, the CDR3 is TGTGCCAGCAGCTCCTGGAGGGCGGGAGAGCAGTACTTC.

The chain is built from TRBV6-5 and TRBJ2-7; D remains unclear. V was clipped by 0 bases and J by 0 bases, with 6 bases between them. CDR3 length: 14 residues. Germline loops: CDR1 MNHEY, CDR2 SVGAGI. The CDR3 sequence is CASSYSGSSYEQYF. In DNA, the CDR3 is TGTGCCAGCAGTTACTCTGGAAGCTCCTACGAGCAGTACTTC.

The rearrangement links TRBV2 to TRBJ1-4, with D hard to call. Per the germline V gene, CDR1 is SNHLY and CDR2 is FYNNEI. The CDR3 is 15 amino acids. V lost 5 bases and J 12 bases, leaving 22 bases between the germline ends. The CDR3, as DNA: TGTGCCAGCAGTTCCTTGAGTGGAGGCCTCGGTGAACTGTTTTTT. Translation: CASSSLSGGLGELFF.